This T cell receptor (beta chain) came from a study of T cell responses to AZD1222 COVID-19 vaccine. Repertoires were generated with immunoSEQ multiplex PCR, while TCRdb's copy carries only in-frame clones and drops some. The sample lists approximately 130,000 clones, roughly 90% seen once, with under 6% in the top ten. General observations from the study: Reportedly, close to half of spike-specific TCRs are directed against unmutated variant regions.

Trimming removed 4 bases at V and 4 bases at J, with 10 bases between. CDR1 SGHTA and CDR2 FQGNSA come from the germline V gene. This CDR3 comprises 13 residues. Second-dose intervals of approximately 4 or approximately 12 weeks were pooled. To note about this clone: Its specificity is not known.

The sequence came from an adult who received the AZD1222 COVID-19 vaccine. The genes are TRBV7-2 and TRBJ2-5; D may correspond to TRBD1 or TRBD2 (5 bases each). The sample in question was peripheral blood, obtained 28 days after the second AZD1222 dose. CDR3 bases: TGTGCCAGCAGCTGGGACCAGGGAGAGACCCAGTACTTC. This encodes CASSWDQGETQYF.